This TCR beta chain was identified during a study of shared clonotypes between healthy human individuals. Profiling relied on immunoSEQ multiplex PCR, and the TCRdb table lists in-frame clones only, not all of them. The profile covers some 2.1 million clones, with around 95% appearing a single time and around 1.8% taken by the ten largest. CDR1 is SNHLY and CDR2 is FYNNEI in the germline V gene. The CDR3 has 15 amino acids. V shed 5 bases and J shed 0 bases, with 10 bases lying between them. In the naive CD8 group, cells lacked CD45RO and were positively selected for CCR7, so terminally differentiated effector memory CD45RA+ cells were left out.

Specimen: naive CD8+ T cells from PBMCs. The clonotype originates from a man between 18 and 35 years old in good health. Some clones in this sample may be carry-over from other donors' samples. The rearrangement joins TRBV2 to TRBJ1-4, with D uncertain. The chain's CDR3 is CASSHEGTTNEKLFF. DNA of the CDR3: TGTGCCAGCAGTCATGAAGGAACAACTAATGAAAAACTGTTTTTT.